This T cell receptor (beta chain) was sequenced during a study of identical twins. Study-wide results and caveats: The study reached conclusions through statistical analysis that was cross-sectional, not following the same donors. Cord blood beta clonotypes present at high abundance carried fewer insertions; no such pattern appeared in memory repertoires.

There were only healthy Caucasians among the donors. This clonotype was picked up many times. Its antigen is not known. The V and J ends lost 6 bases and 8 bases, in that order; junction bases with no gene match: 7. The CDR3 runs 13 residues. A template switching step contributed a universal primer site, while unique molecular identifiers were present in the cDNA. Each CDR3 protein gets one entry after TCRdb re-called the 5' RACE reads with MiXCR. The sample contains some 600,000 distinct CDR3 sequences, roughly 7.1% of which appear only once. The same sample was also used in a study of yellow fever vaccine responses in identical twins.

The TCR originated in a woman aged 18 to 35 in good health. The sequencing sample was made of PBMCs. The gene calls are TRBV12-3 or TRBV12-4 and TRBJ2-1; 7 bases fit TRBD2. CDR3 sequence: CASRLTSVDEQFF. In DNA form, the CDR3 reads TGTGCCAGCAGGCTTACTAGCGTGGATGAGCAGTTCTTC.